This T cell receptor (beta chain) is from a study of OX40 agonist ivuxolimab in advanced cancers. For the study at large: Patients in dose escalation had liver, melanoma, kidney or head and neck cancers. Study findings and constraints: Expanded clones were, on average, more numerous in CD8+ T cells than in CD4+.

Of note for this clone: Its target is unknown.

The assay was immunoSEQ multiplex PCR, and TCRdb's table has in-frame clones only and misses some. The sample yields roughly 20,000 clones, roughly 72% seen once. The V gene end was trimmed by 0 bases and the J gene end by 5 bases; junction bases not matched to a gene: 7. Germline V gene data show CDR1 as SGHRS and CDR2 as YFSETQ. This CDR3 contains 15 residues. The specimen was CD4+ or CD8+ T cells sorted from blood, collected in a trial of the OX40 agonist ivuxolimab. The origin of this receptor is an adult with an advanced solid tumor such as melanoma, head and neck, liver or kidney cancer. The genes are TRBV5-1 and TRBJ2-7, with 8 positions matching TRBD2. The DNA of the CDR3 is TGCGCCAGCAGCTTGGTGGATAGCGGGGTAGACGAGCAGTACTTC. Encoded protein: CASSLVDSGVDEQYF.